This T cell receptor beta chain is from a study of T cells after yellow fever vaccination. This CDR3 has 17 residues. The germline gives CDR1 KGHDR, CDR2 SFDVKD. V dropped 4 bases and J dropped 2; count of bases not matched to a gene: 6. This clonotype was seen a handful of times. What it recognizes is unknown. Study-wide points: Abundant clonotypes from the bulk population could get into FACS-sorted repertoires as contaminants.

TCRdb processed the 5' RACE reads anew with MiXCR; each CDR3 protein has one entry. The sample holds about 320,000 distinct CDR3 sequences; about 11% are singletons and the top ten take about 3.3%. Sample: CD4+ T cells sorted from PBMCs, taken 45 days after the yellow fever booster vaccination. The rearrangement links TRBV24-1 to TRBJ2-1; TRBD2 aligns across 11 bases. The receptor comes from a man between 18 and 29 years old who received the YFV17D yellow fever vaccine. The CDR3 region is CATSDSSGGTPYNEQFF. The CDR3 DNA sequence: TGTGCCACCAGTGACTCTAGCGGGGGGACGCCCTACAATGAGCAGTTCTTC.